Each of the 21 T cell receptor beta chains below was sequenced from the same sample in a study of Tregs in tolerant kidney transplant recipients. Some clones are missing from TCRdb's copy, which holds only in-frame ones; the method was immunoSEQ multiplex PCR. Seen here are 95,000 or so clones, 93% observed once, and the top ten hold roughly 1.5%. The nonmyeloablative bone marrow transplants came from related graft donors, with transient mixed chimerism. The source material was CD4+ T cells from blood (PBMCs), sampled 12 months after the transplant. Every receptor here comes from a human patient who received a combined kidney and bone marrow transplant. A subset of T cells may come from the graft donor.

The V and J genes are TRBV18 and TRBJ2-7, with a weak D call TRBD2 (6 bases). The CDR3 runs to 13 residues. CDR1 and CDR2 from the germline V gene are KGHSH and LQKENI. V was pared by 5 bases and J by 3 bases, with 11 bases between. The CDR3, as DNA: TGTGCCAGCTCAGGGACTCCGGGCTACGAGCAGTACTTC. Residues: CASSGTPGYEQYF.

The V call is TRBV4-1, the J call TRBJ2-5; 7 bases are shared with TRBD2. The trim removed 1 base at V and 5 bases at J, leaving 10 bases unmatched. From germline, CDR1 is MGHRA and CDR2 YSYEKL. The CDR3 contains 16 residues. CDR3 sequence reads: CASSQATSDVGETQYF. The CDR3 region has the DNA TGCGCCAGCAGCCAAGCTACTAGCGACGTTGGTGAGACCCAGTACTTC.

The chain couples TRBV10-3 to TRBJ2-1, with 13 bases matching TRBD2. Germline V lookup: CDR1 ENHRY, CDR2 SYGVKD. The CDR3 length is 16 residues. The ends lost 9 bases at V and 3 bases at J; junction bases unmatched: 8. The CDR3 bases are TGTGCCATTACCGGGACTAGCGGGACGAGCTACAATGAGCAGTTCTTC. Amino acids: CAITGTSGTSYNEQFF.

The sample holds a few counts of this clone. The junction departs from the called germline gene at one end, perhaps through a read error. The chain carries TRBV18 and TRBJ1-1; D possibly corresponds to TRBD1 (6 bases). Looked up from germline, CDR1 is KGHSH and CDR2 is LQKENI. This CDR3 is built from 13 residues. The CDR3 DNA follows: TGTGCCAGCTCAACACCAGGGGACACTGAAGCTTTCTTT. This gives the protein CASSTPGDTEAFF.

The chain recombines TRBV10-3 with TRBJ2-3; TRBD2 matches at 10 bases. The germline V gene has CDR1 ENHRY and CDR2 SYGVKD. The CDR3 is made up of 18 amino acids. V dropped 2 bases and J dropped 5; count of bases not matched to a gene: 13. CDR3 loop: CAISEAGQRGGGRDTQYF. CDR3 coding DNA: TGTGCCATCAGTGAGGCTGGCCAGCGGGGGGGTGGAAGAGATACGCAGTATTTT.

As DNA, the CDR3 is TGTGCCAGTAATCAGGGGCCCCGGGTTCAGCCCCAGCATTTT. This sequence encodes CASNQGPRVQPQHF. The chain uses TRBV28 and TRBJ1-5, with D maybe TRBD1 (6 bases). The CDR3 length is 14 residues. The ends were cut back, 9 bases at V and 6 bases at J, with 18 bases in the middle. Per the germline V gene, CDR1 is MDHEN and CDR2 is SYDVKM. Combining the CDR3 with reference TRBV28 and TRBJ1-5 gives the whole variable domain DVKVTQSSRYLVKRTGEKVFLECVQDMDHENMFWYRQDPGLGLRLIYFSYDVKMKEKGDIPEGYSVSREKKERFSLILESASTNQTSMYLCASNQGPRVQPQHFGDGTRLSIL.

The chain employs TRBV25-1 and TRBJ2-5, with D possibly matching TRBD2 (5 bases). Germline lookup yields CDR1 MGHDK and CDR2 SYGVNS. Deletions cut 5 bases from V and 0 bases from J, with 13 bases between. The CDR3 has 15 residues. CDR3 coding DNA: TGTGCCAGCAGTCCGGGATCCCAATACCAAGAGACCCAGTACTTC. This codes for CASSPGSQYQETQYF.

This rearrangement joins TRBV7-8 to TRBJ2-2; 8 bases fit TRBD2. The CDR3 loop spans 16 amino acids. Germline V lookup: CDR1 SGHVS, CDR2 FQNEAQ. Trimming removed 2 bases from V and 3 bases from J; junction bases left unmatched: 5. CDR3: CASSLQRGPHTGELFF. The CDR3 nucleotides are TGTGCCAGCAGCTTACAGCGGGGGCCACACACCGGGGAGCTGTTTTTT.

V gene TRBV2 combines with J gene TRBJ1-2, with D maybe TRBD1 (6 bases). The CDR3 is 16 residues long. Germline CDR1 is SNHLY and CDR2 is FYNNEI. V dropped 3 bases and J dropped 5 bases, with 19 bases sitting between them. The chain's CDR3 is CASSEGGADAYYGYTF. The CDR3 bases are TGTGCCAGCAGTGAGGGGGGGGCCGACGCATATTATGGCTACACCTTC. Full variable domain (outside the CDR3, taken from reference TRBV2 and TRBJ1-2): EPEVTQTPSHQVTQMGQEVILRCVPISNHLYFYWYRQILGQKVEFLVSFYNNEISEKSEIFDDQFSVERPDGSNFTLKIRSTKLEDSAMYFCASSEGGADAYYGYTFGSGTRLTVV.

This chain links TRBV5-8 with TRBJ1-1, with 8 positions matching TRBD1. There are 13 residues in the CDR3. With V trimmed by 0 bases and J by 12 bases, 7 bases remained unmatched. CDR1 is SGHTS, CDR2 YDEGEE, per germline. This chain's CDR3 is CASSLVAGGRTFF. CDR3 coding DNA: TGTGCCAGCAGCTTGGTGGCAGGGGGCAGGACTTTCTTT. Together with reference TRBV5-8 and TRBJ1-1, the CDR3 gives the full variable domain: EAGVTQSPTHLIKTRGQQATLRCSPISGHTSVYWYQQALGLGLQFLLWYDEGEERNRGNFPPRFSGRQFPNYSSELNVNALELEDSALYLCASSLVAGGRTFFGQGTRLTVV.

This chain joins TRBV21-1 and TRBJ1-2; TRBD1, as called in the table, went unchecked against the DNA. TRBV21-1 is listed as a pseudogene. This CDR3 region has 15 residues. As DNA, the CDR3 is TGTGCCAACCGACACAAGAGGGACAGTTCCTATGGCTACACCTTC. It codes for CANRHKRDSSYGYTF.

V is TRBV6-1 and J is TRBJ2-7; TRBD2 matches at 12 bases. The length of the CDR3 is 14 residues. Trimming at V came to 6 bases and at J to 3 bases, leaving 3 bases not matched to a gene. Germline CDR1 reads MNHNS; CDR2 reads SASEGT. This CDR3 reads CASRLAGGVYEQYF. Written as DNA, the CDR3 is TGTGCCAGCAGACTAGCGGGGGGAGTCTACGAGCAGTACTTC.

The chain is built from TRBV10-3 and TRBJ2-7, with 8 bases matching TRBD1. Unmatched junction bases numbered 7, after V lost 0 bases and J lost 6 bases. This CDR3 comprises 15 residues. Germline CDR1 is ENHRY and CDR2 is SYGVKD. Here the CDR3 reads CAISESRQGAGEQYF. CDR3 nucleotide sequence: TGTGCCATCAGTGAGTCTCGGCAGGGGGCTGGCGAGCAGTACTTC.

The rearrangement joins TRBV7-3 to TRBJ2-7, with 9 positions matching TRBD2. The germline gives CDR1 SGHTA, CDR2 FQGTGA. V trimming: 5 bases; J trimming: 6 bases; junction bases outside the gene matches: 14. The CDR3 loop spans 16 amino acids. CDR3 amino acids: CASSPAGLAGVGEQYF. CDR3 nucleotides: TGTGCCAGCAGCCCCGCGGGGTTAGCGGGAGTAGGCGAGCAGTACTTC.

This clone was counted between two and nine times. The chain joins TRBV20-1 to TRBJ2-3, with a possible D match to TRBD2 (6 bases). From germline, CDR1 is DFQATT and CDR2 SNEGSKA (reference sequence). Trimming cost V 6 bases and J 4 bases, with 8 bases left between them. This CDR3 region has 11 residues. For the CDR3, the DNA is TGCAGTGCCCGACTAGCAGATACGCAGTATTTT. This translates into CSARLADTQYF.

The chain uses TRBV9 and TRBJ2-2; TRBD2 matches at 9 bases. V lost 0 bases and J lost 6; bases outside the gene matches: 9. Germline lookup yields CDR1 SGDLS and CDR2 YYNGEE. There are 17 residues in the CDR3. The CDR3 DNA reads as TGTGCCAGCAGCGTAGTGCGCGGGAGGGCCTCACCCGGGGAGCTGTTTTTT. It translates to CASSVVRGRASPGELFF.

This clone was detected a few times. V gene TRBV19 combines with J gene TRBJ1-5; TRBD1 might be the D (5 bases). This CDR3 comprises 14 residues. Germline V lookup: CDR1 LNHDA, CDR2 SQIVND (reference sequence). Between the trimmed V and J ends, which lost 3 bases and 4 bases, there was a span of 10 bases. For the CDR3, the DNA is TGTGCCAGTAGTATTTTCGCAGGGAATCAGCCCCAGCATTTT. Amino acid sequence: CASSIFAGNQPQHF.

The chain carries TRBV7-3 and TRBJ2-3; perhaps TRBD2 as D (6 bases). Trimming pared 5 bases from V and 3 bases from J, leaving 21 bases between. Germline CDR1 and CDR2: SGHTA and FQGTGA. This CDR3 has 17 amino acids. The DNA of the CDR3 is TGTGCCAGCAGCCCCCAGGGAGGAAAAGGTAGAACAGATACGCAGTATTTT. Translation: CASSPQGGKGRTDTQYF.

The rearrangement joins TRBV30 to TRBJ1-5; a possible D gene is TRBD1 (5 bases). Trimming shortened V by 0 bases and J by 4 bases, and 10 bases separated the two germline ends. Germline CDR1 and CDR2: GTSNPN and SVGIG (reference sequence). The length of the CDR3 is 14 residues. This chain's CDR3 is CAWSVRQGNQPQHF. DNA of the CDR3: TGTGCCTGGAGTGTACGGCAGGGTAATCAGCCCCAGCATTTT.

The chain is built from TRBV4-2 and TRBJ2-2; tentative D call: TRBD2 (5 bases). This CDR3 region has 16 residues. Germline lookup yields CDR1 LGHNA and CDR2 YNFKEQ. Trimming took off 0 bases at V and 5 bases at J, with 13 bases between the two ends. This CDR3 is CASSQDLAGGTGELFF. The CDR3, as DNA: TGTGCCAGCAGCCAAGATCTTGCGGGCGGTACCGGGGAGCTGTTTTTT.

The chain links TRBV20-1 to TRBJ2-1; no definite D call. CDR1 and CDR2 (germline): DFQATT, SNEGSKA (reference sequence). Trimming took 1 base from V and 9 from J, leaving 7 bases between them. The CDR3 covers 11 residues. CDR3 in amino acids: CSARAGFEQFF. In nucleotides, the CDR3 is TGCAGTGCTAGAGCGGGTTTTGAGCAGTTCTTC.